This is a list of T cell receptor beta chains from one sample in a study of T cells after yellow fever vaccination. A single record per CDR3 protein comes from TCRdb applying MiXCR to the 5' RACE reads. In the table there are approximately 300,000 distinct CDR3 sequences, 6.8% of which are singletons. Sequenced material: PBMCs, taken roughly seven weeks after the first yellow fever vaccination. The receptors were sampled from a man aged 18 to 29 who received the YFV17D yellow fever vaccine. Each CDR3 is given with its conserved first and last residue. Each record gives: CDR3 DNA, CDR3 protein, clone size, J gene, D gene, V gene. The D gene is left open where the match is weak. Size is omitted from some rows. Given values are once, few, many or a class for expanded clones.

cdr3_nt: TGTGCCAGCAGCTCCCCTGCGGAGGCCGGCGAGCAGTACTTC
cdr3_aa: CASSSPAEAGEQYF
clone_size: .
j_call: TRBJ2-7
d_call: .
v_call: TRBV3-1

cdr3_nt: TGCAGTGCTAGGGTTCCAGGCACCGGGGAGCTGTTTTTT
cdr3_aa: CSARVPGTGELFF
clone_size: .
j_call: TRBJ2-2
d_call: .
v_call: TRBV20-1

cdr3_nt: TGCAGTGCTCGCCCCCTATTGGGTTTGGCAGATACGCAGTATTTT
cdr3_aa: CSARPLLGLADTQYF
clone_size: .
j_call: TRBJ2-3
d_call: .
v_call: TRBV20-1

cdr3_nt: TGTGCCAGCAGAAGCCAGACAGGGGGCACTGAAGCTTTCTTT
cdr3_aa: CASRSQTGGTEAFF
clone_size: .
j_call: TRBJ1-1
d_call: TRBD1
v_call: TRBV5-4

cdr3_nt: TGTGCCAGCTCACGTACGACAGGGACTGGGGCCAACGTCCTGACTTTC
cdr3_aa: CASSRTTGTGANVLTF
clone_size: .
j_call: TRBJ2-6
d_call: TRBD1
v_call: TRBV18

cdr3_nt: TGCGCCAGCAGCTTGGAACCAGGGGGCCTCCAAGAGACCCAGTACTTC
cdr3_aa: CASSLEPGGLQETQYF
clone_size: many
j_call: TRBJ2-5
d_call: TRBD1
v_call: TRBV5-1

cdr3_nt: TGTGCCAGCAGTACTAGCGGGGGGACACAAGAGACCCAGTACTTC
cdr3_aa: CASSTSGGTQETQYF
clone_size: few
j_call: TRBJ2-5
d_call: TRBD2
v_call: TRBV6-5

cdr3_nt: TGTGCCAGCAGCTCAGGGTCTGGGGAGCAGTTCTTC
cdr3_aa: CASSSGSGEQFF
clone_size: few
j_call: TRBJ2-1
d_call: .
v_call: TRBV7-8

cdr3_nt: TGCAGCGTTGGCTTTAGGGTCCAGACCACTGAAGCTTTCTTT
cdr3_aa: CSVGFRVQTTEAFF
clone_size: few
j_call: TRBJ1-1
d_call: .
v_call: TRBV29-1

cdr3_nt: TGCGCCAGCAGCCAGTCCCCGGGGGGGAATTACTTAAATCAGCCCCAGCATTTT
cdr3_aa: CASSQSPGGNYLNQPQHF
clone_size: few
j_call: TRBJ1-5
d_call: .
v_call: TRBV4-1

cdr3_nt: TGTGCCAGCAGTCTGAGGACAGGCGGAGCCAAAAACATTCAGTACTTC
cdr3_aa: CASSLRTGGAKNIQYF
clone_size: few
j_call: TRBJ2-4
d_call: TRBD1
v_call: TRBV12-3/TRBV12-4

cdr3_nt: TGTGCCAGCAGCCCCGGGAGCATTGGGGAGCTGTTTTTT
cdr3_aa: CASSPGSIGELFF
clone_size: few
j_call: TRBJ2-2
d_call: .
v_call: TRBV14